The 22 T cell receptor beta chains in this list originate from one sample, sequenced in a study of vaccination effects on CD4 cells after COVID-19 (dated by TCRdb to about 2022). The method was the immunoSEQ multiplex PCR assay. TCRdb obtained this table from immuneACCESS and retained in-frame rearrangements with V and J assigned. These tables miss some clones; where compared with another copy, unresolved V genes account for less than half of the shortfall, and the remainder is unexplained. Within this sample are tens of thousands of clones, with over 75% of them counted one time only. The top ten clonotypes cover about 2.5% of the sample. After around 11 days of culture, CD4+ T cells were isolated with the EasySep CD4+ T cell isolation kit. Participants received two doses of either the BNT162b2 or the mRNA-1273 mRNA SARS-CoV-2 vaccine. Which antigens these TCRs recognize remains unknown. Sequences were derived from CD4+ T cells from PBMCs cultured without peptide, sampled after COVID-19 vaccination. The origin of the receptors is a human donor who received a COVID-19 vaccine.

The chain combines TRBV6-2 or TRBV6-3 with TRBJ1-2; no definite D call. This CDR3 comprises 13 residues. Deletions cut 2 bases from V and 4 bases from J, with 8 bases between. Per germline, CDR1 MNHEY and CDR2 SVGEGT. This chain's CDR3 is CASSYVAGYGYTF. DNA for the CDR3: TGTGCCAGCAGTTACGTTGCAGGCTATGGCTACACCTTC.

This clone was counted only a few times. This sequence joins TRBV7-9 and TRBJ1-2; perhaps TRBD1 as D (5 bases). From germline, CDR1 is SEHNR and CDR2 FQNEAQ (reference sequence). The CDR3 is 13 amino acids. Trimming removed 5 bases from V and 0 bases from J, with 7 bases in between. The chain's CDR3 is CASSEGSNYGYTF. CDR3 coding DNA: TGTGCCAGCAGCGAGGGGTCTAACTATGGCTACACCTTC.

The V call is TRBV30, the J call TRBJ1-5, with 7 bases lining up with TRBD1. CDR3 length: 14 amino acids. V lost 4 bases, J lost 7 bases, and 10 bases stayed unmatched. Per germline, CDR1 GTSNPN and CDR2 SVGIG (reference sequence). The CDR3 sequence: CAWNREGAEQPQHF. CDR3 DNA sequence: TGTGCCTGGAACAGGGAGGGGGCTGAGCAGCCCCAGCATTTT.

The CDR3 DNA reads TGTGCCAGCAGTCAAGACGGGGCGACTAATGAAAAACTGTTTTTT. Residues: CASSQDGATNEKLFF. V gene TRBV7-2 combines with J gene TRBJ1-4; possible D gene TRBD1, 5 bases. Germline-derived CDR1 and CDR2 are SGHTA and FQGNSA. This CDR3 comprises 15 residues. The V gene lost 6 bases and the J gene lost 2 bases, with 13 bases spanning the gap.

This clone has just one count. V gene TRBV5-5 combines with J gene TRBJ2-7, with 7 bases matching TRBD2. V was pared by 0 bases and J by 2 bases, with 8 bases of the junction left unmatched. CDR1 SGHKS and CDR2 YYEKEE come from the germline V gene (reference sequence). The CDR3 is made up of 16 amino acids. CDR3 residues: CASSLDGSGFPYEQYV. CDR3 nucleotides: TGTGCCAGCAGCTTGGATGGTAGCGGGTTCCCCTACGAGCAGTACGTC.

The V call is TRBV4-3, the J call TRBJ1-5; 8 positions agree with TRBD1. The CDR3 covers 15 residues. J lost 4 bases, V lost 1 base, and 3 bases had no gene match. Looked up from germline, CDR1 is LGHNA and CDR2 is YSLEER. CDR3 region: CASSQAQGANQPQHF. The CDR3 DNA reads as TGCGCCAGCAGCCAAGCGCAGGGGGCTAATCAGCCCCAGCATTTT.

In DNA, the CDR3 is TGTGCCAGCAGCCTCTATCTTGGGACTAACTATGGCTACACCTTC. Encoded protein: CASSLYLGTNYGYTF. J is TRBJ1-2 and V is TRBV7-2; D is unresolved. Trimming removed 5 bases at V and 0 bases at J, with 13 bases between. The CDR3 has 15 amino acids. Looked up from germline, CDR1 is SGHTA and CDR2 is FQGNSA. The variable domain in full, completed from reference TRBV7-2 and TRBJ1-2, reads GAGVSQSPSNKVTEKGKDVELRCDPISGHTALYWYRQSLGQGLEFLIYFQGNSAPDKSGLPSDRFSAERTGGSVSTLTIQRTQQEDSAVYLCASSLYLGTNYGYTFGSGTRLTVV.

This clone was counted a few times. The chain recombines TRBV7-7 with TRBJ2-2; TRBD2 matches at 7 bases. The V gene's germline CDR1 is SSHAT and CDR2 FNYEAQ (reference sequence). Trimming cost V 6 bases and J 4 bases; bases outside gene matches: 5. CDR3 length: 14 residues. In nucleotides, the CDR3 is TGTGCCAGCAGGCCGTGGGGGGGCACCGGGGAGCTGTTTTTT. This translates into CASRPWGGTGELFF.

The V gene is TRBV7-3, the J gene TRBJ2-5, with 7 bases that match TRBD1. Trimming at V came to 1 base and at J to 5 bases, leaving 7 bases not matched to a gene. The CDR3 runs to 15 residues. Germline V gene lookup returns CDR1 SGHTA and CDR2 FQGTGA. The CDR3 DNA is TGTGCCAGCAGCTTAAACAAGGGGGCAGGGGAGACCCAGTACTTC. Encoded protein: CASSLNKGAGETQYF.

CDR3 in DNA: TGTGCCACCAGTCTAGGACATAATTCACCCCTCCACTTT. Translation gives CATSLGHNSPLHF. V is TRBV24-1 and J is TRBJ1-6; D not certain. Germline CDR1 KGHDR, CDR2 SFDVKD. CDR3 length: 13 amino acids. The ends were cut back, 6 bases at V and 5 bases at J, with 7 bases in the middle.

The rearrangement joins TRBV6-5 to TRBJ2-3; D is possibly TRBD2 (6 bases). The CDR3 covers 14 residues. Germline assignment: CDR1 MNHEY and CDR2 SVGAGI. V lost 5 bases and J lost 3, with 12 bases in between. This CDR3 is CASSISGTTDTQYF. The CDR3 bases are TGTGCCAGCAGTATATCCGGGACTACAGATACGCAGTATTTT.

Regarding this clone: Other DNA sequences of this sample code for an identical CDR3. The chain recombines TRBV5-1 with TRBJ2-3; D is undetermined. Germline assignment: CDR1 SGHRS and CDR2 YFSETQ. Trimming removed 0 bases at V and 3 bases at J, with 5 bases between. The CDR3 length is 13 residues. CDR3 DNA: TGCGCCAGCAGCTTGGGTTCTACAGATACGCAGTATTTT. Protein sequence: CASSLGSTDTQYF.

The rearrangement links TRBV19 to TRBJ1-1; a possible D gene is TRBD1 (6 bases). The CDR3 loop spans 15 amino acids. Germline lookup yields CDR1 LNHDA and CDR2 SQIVND (reference sequence). Trimming cost V 9 bases and J 11 bases, with 28 bases left between them. CDR3 sequence: CASNGGTYRGADAFF. CDR3 nucleotide sequence: TGTGCCAGCAACGGGGGAACCTATCGGGGGGCGGACGCTTTCTTT.

This clone was seen more than once but under ten times. The gene calls are TRBV19 and TRBJ2-1; a weak D match, TRBD1 (5 bases). Per germline, CDR1 LNHDA and CDR2 SQIVND (reference sequence). Between the trimmed V and J ends, which lost 1 base and 10 bases, there was a span of 17 bases. The CDR3 sequence is 15 residues long. This CDR3 is CASSIVGPGRAEQFF. The CDR3 bases are TGTGCCAGTAGTATAGTGGGGCCAGGCCGGGCCGAGCAGTTCTTC. Full variable domain (outside the CDR3, taken from reference TRBV19 and TRBJ2-1): DGGITQSPKYLFRKEGQNVTLSCEQNLNHDAMYWYRQDPGQGLRLIYYSQIVNDFQKGDIAEGYSVSREKKESFPLTVTSAQKNPTAFYLCASSIVGPGRAEQFFGPGTRLTVL.

The gene calls are TRBV2 and TRBJ2-1; D not resolved. Germline CDR1 is SNHLY and CDR2 is FYNNEI. This CDR3 is built from 14 residues. V gave up 2 bases and J gave up 8 bases, with 13 bases separating them. The CDR3 sequence is CASSENTFGYEQFF. In nucleotides, the CDR3 is TGTGCCAGCAGTGAAAACACATTTGGATATGAGCAGTTCTTC.

CDR3 loop: CASSMAGAVNTEAFF. CDR3 nucleotides: TGCGCCAGCAGCATGGCCGGGGCGGTGAACACTGAAGCTTTCTTT. The V and J genes are TRBV5-1 and TRBJ1-1, with D perhaps matching TRBD1 (5 bases). This CDR3 comprises 15 residues. Trimming pared 4 bases from V and 0 bases from J, leaving 13 bases between. Looked up from germline, CDR1 is SGHRS and CDR2 is YFSETQ.

The J gene is TRBJ2-3, the V gene TRBV7-7; TRBD2 agrees at 9 bases. CDR3 length: 15 residues. Germline loops: CDR1 SSHAT, CDR2 FNYEAQ (reference sequence). Losses at the gene ends were 1 base for V and 5 bases for J; bases not matched to a gene: 4. The DNA for the CDR3 is TGTGCCAGCAGCTTAGGACTAGCGGATCTAGATACGCAGTATTTT. Translated, it gives CASSLGLADLDTQYF. Based on the CDR3 plus reference TRBV7-7 and TRBJ2-3, the full variable domain is GAGVSQSPRYKVTKRGQDVTLRCDPISSHATLYWYQQALGQGPEFLTYFNYEAQPDKSGLPSDRFSAERPEGSISTLTIQRTEQRDSAMYRCASSLGLADLDTQYFGPGTRLTVL.

The rearrangement uses TRBV6-1 and TRBJ2-2, with D possibly TRBD1 on 6 matching bases. Germline V gene sequence: CDR1 MNHNS, CDR2 SASEGT. Trimming stripped 2 bases from V and 4 bases from J, with 14 bases between. The CDR3 is 16 amino acids. The CDR3 DNA reads TGTGCCAGCAGTGAAAAACAGGGATTCCCCACCGGGGAGCTGTTTTTT. It encodes CASSEKQGFPTGELFF.

The chain joins TRBV2 to TRBJ2-5, with D unclear. The germline V gene has CDR1 SNHLY and CDR2 FYNNEI. The germline V and J ends were trimmed by 1 base and 5 bases, with 2 bases remaining between them. The CDR3 is 11 amino acids. The DNA of the CDR3 is TGTGCCAGCAGTGAAGGGGAGACCCAGTACTTC. Its translation: CASSEGETQYF.

Written as DNA, the CDR3 is TGCGCCAGCAGCATACTCCAGGGGGCGCGCGGCTACACCTTC. It translates to CASSILQGARGYTF. This chain links TRBV5-1 with TRBJ1-2; 8 positions agree with TRBD1. The CDR3 is made up of 14 amino acids. V lost 4 bases and J lost 8; bases outside the gene matches: 10. Per germline, CDR1 SGHRS and CDR2 YFSETQ.

The chain carries TRBV5-1 and TRBJ2-5; TRBD2 might be the D (6 bases). The CDR3 has 14 amino acids. Trimming removed 0 bases at V and 6 bases at J, with 12 bases between. Germline loops: CDR1 SGHRS, CDR2 YFSETQ. The CDR3 DNA reads TGCGCCAGCAGCTTGGATGCGGGGCTTAAGACCCAGTACTTC. Translated, it gives CASSLDAGLKTQYF.

The chain couples TRBV6-1 to TRBJ2-3; the match to TRBD1 covers 8 bases. The V gene's germline CDR1 is MNHNS and CDR2 SASEGT. The CDR3 sequence is 17 residues long. V gave up 4 bases and J gave up 9 bases; unmatched junction bases: 18. In DNA, the CDR3 is TGTGCCAGCAGTGGTACAGGGGGTCGCTCCTCTTTTAAGACGCAGTATTTT. Translating gives CASSGTGGRSSFKTQYF.